Shown below are 25 T cell receptor beta chains from a single sample sequenced in a study of T cell responses to AZD1222 COVID-19 vaccine. TCRdb's copy holds only in-frame clones and misses some; the assay was immunoSEQ multiplex PCR. The sample yields approximately 94,000 clones, 85% to 95% seen once. Sequenced here: peripheral blood, sampled on day 0 of AZD1222 vaccination. The receptors stem from an adult in good health.

CDR3 bases: TGTGCCAGCAACCCTACAGGGACTCATGGTACCGGGGAGCTGTTTTTT. It codes for CASNPTGTHGTGELFF. The chain recombines TRBV2 with TRBJ2-2; D tentatively reads TRBD1 or TRBD2 (6 bases each). The V and J ends lost 7 bases and 5 bases respectively, with 20 bases between them. The germline V gene encodes CDR1 SNHLY and CDR2 FYNNEI. The CDR3 contains 16 residues.

The chain joins TRBV2 to TRBJ1-6; D is uncertain. The CDR3 contains 14 residues. Germline V CDR1 and CDR2: SNHLY, FYNNEI. Trimming took 6 bases from V and 4 from J, leaving 10 bases between them. For the CDR3, the DNA is TGTGCCAGCAGCCCGGACGAGTATAATTCACCCCTCCACTTT. Encoded protein: CASSPDEYNSPLHF.

The chain uses TRBV27 and TRBJ2-1; TRBD2 matches 13 bases. This CDR3 has 18 residues. V was pared by 0 bases and J by 8 bases, with 10 bases of the junction left unmatched. Germline CDR1 reads MNHEY; CDR2 reads SMNVEV (reference sequence). The CDR3 reads CASSLSPRTSGSRDEQFF. As DNA, the CDR3 is TGTGCCAGCAGTTTATCCCCGCGGACTAGCGGGAGTAGAGATGAGCAGTTCTTC.

The gene calls are TRBV3-1 (or the pseudogene TRBV3-2) and TRBJ2-7, with 9 positions matching TRBD2. The V and J ends lost 1 base and 7 bases, in that order; junction bases with no gene match: 11. The CDR3 consists of 16 residues. Per the germline V gene, CDR1 is LGHDT and CDR2 is YNNKEL (reference sequence). The CDR3 region has the DNA TGTGCCAGCAGCCAAGTAGCGGGGGCACCTCTTGGAGAGCAGTACTTC. Its protein is CASSQVAGAPLGEQYF.

The chain employs TRBV11-3 and TRBJ2-2, with D perhaps matching TRBD1 (6 bases). In germline, CDR1 is SGHNT, CDR2 YENEEA. This CDR3 comprises 15 residues. V shed 0 bases and J shed 5 bases, with 10 bases lying between them. CDR3 bases: TGTGCCAGCAGCTTAGACAGGGGTAGAACCGGGGAGCTGTTTTTT. Its translation is CASSLDRGRTGELFF.

The V gene is TRBV6-5, the J gene TRBJ2-1, with D tentatively TRBD2 (6 bases). CDR1 and CDR2 (germline): MNHEY, SVGAGI. There are 16 residues in the CDR3. The ends were cut back, 0 bases at V and 3 bases at J, with 12 bases in the middle. The CDR3 spells CASSYSGLQLYNEQFF. CDR3 bases: TGTGCCAGCAGTTACTCGGGACTTCAGCTCTACAATGAGCAGTTCTTC.

This chain connects TRBV7-3 to TRBJ1-6; D might be TRBD1 (6 bases). V lost 5 bases, J lost 7 bases, and 18 bases lay in between. The CDR3 is 16 amino acids. Per the germline V gene, CDR1 is SGHTA and CDR2 is FQGTGA. Written as DNA, the CDR3 is TGTGCCAGCAGCCAGGGACCTGCCCAGGGGAATTCACCCCTCCACTTT. Protein sequence: CASSQGPAQGNSPLHF.

This chain joins TRBV7-2 and TRBJ1-5; D remains ambiguous. This CDR3 is 13 amino acids long. V lost 6 bases to trimming and J lost 5 bases, with 11 bases between them. CDR1 and CDR2 from the germline V gene are SGHTA and FQGNSA. The DNA of the CDR3 is TGTGCCAGCAGTCTAGGGCGGGATCAGCCCCAGCATTTT. Encoded protein: CASSLGRDQPQHF.

The chain recombines TRBV19 with TRBJ2-1; D unresolved. V dropped 6 bases and J dropped 2 bases, with 14 bases sitting between them. Germline V gives CDR1 LNHDA, CDR2 SQIVND (reference sequence). This CDR3 contains 15 residues. The chain's CDR3 is CASRSSQRPYNEQFF. CDR3 in DNA: TGTGCCAGTAGAAGTAGCCAACGCCCCTACAATGAGCAGTTCTTC.

The gene calls are TRBV2 and TRBJ2-1; D unresolved. Germline-derived CDR1 and CDR2 are SNHLY and FYNNEI. The CDR3 contains 14 residues. The germline V and J ends were trimmed by 10 bases and 1 base, with 14 bases remaining between them. The CDR3 DNA reads TGTGCCACCACCCCGGGTAGGTCCTACAATGAGCAGTTCTTC. It encodes CATTPGRSYNEQFF.

The rearrangement links TRBV3-1 (or the pseudogene TRBV3-2) to TRBJ2-7; TRBD2 matches at 10 bases. The CDR3 is 15 amino acids. The germline gives CDR1 LGHDT, CDR2 YNNKEL (reference sequence). J lost 3 bases, V lost 5 bases, and 7 bases had no gene match. DNA of the CDR3: TGTGCCAGCAGCGAGGGGCCTAGCGGGAGCTACGAGCAGTACTTC. Protein sequence: CASSEGPSGSYEQYF.

The chain links TRBV5-4 to TRBJ2-3; D uncertain. Germline lookup yields CDR1 SGHNT and CDR2 YYREEE (reference sequence). The CDR3 has 13 amino acids. V lost 4 bases and J lost 3, with 9 bases in between. CDR3 in DNA: TGTGCCAGCAGCCCACCACGGACAGATACGCAGTATTTT. This encodes CASSPPRTDTQYF.

The chain couples TRBV21-1 to TRBJ1-3. TRBV21-1 is marked as a pseudogene. The CDR3 runs 16 residues. The CDR3 DNA sequence: TGTGCCAGCAGCAAACCAGAGGGCGCTTTGAGAAACACCATATATTTT. It encodes CASSKPEGALRNTIYF.

This chain connects TRBV11-1 to TRBJ2-7, with D perhaps matching TRBD2 (5 bases). CDR1 is SGHAT and CDR2 is FQDESV in the germline V gene (reference sequence). The CDR3 has 12 residues. Trimming removed 7 bases at V and 6 bases at J, with 13 bases between. CDR3 in amino acids: CASNLEGFEQYF. For the CDR3, the DNA is TGTGCCAGCAACCTAGAGGGTTTCGAGCAGTACTTC.

The chain couples TRBV6-1 to TRBJ2-5; TRBD1 is a possible D gene (5 bases). CDR1 is MNHNS and CDR2 is SASEGT in the germline V gene. The CDR3 has 13 residues. V lost 2 bases to trimming and J lost 3 bases, with 7 bases between them. The CDR3 sequence is CASSERGKETQYF. The CDR3, as DNA: TGTGCCAGCAGTGAAAGGGGTAAAGAGACCCAGTACTTC.

The chain carries TRBV9 and TRBJ2-3; 7 bases line up with TRBD1. Germline V gene lookup returns CDR1 SGDLS and CDR2 YYNGEE. V was pared by 2 bases and J by 0 bases, with 9 bases of the junction left unmatched. This CDR3 is built from 17 residues. In DNA, the CDR3 is TGTGCCAGCAGCGTCGACGCAGGGGGTCCTAGCACAGATACGCAGTATTTT. Its protein product is CASSVDAGGPSTDTQYF.

This chain connects TRBV11-2 to TRBJ1-5, with D perhaps TRBD1 (6 bases). With 4 bases removed from V and 0 bases from J, the gap between germline ends came to 10 bases. Germline lookup yields CDR1 SGHAT and CDR2 FQNNGV. CDR3 length: 15 amino acids. CDR3 protein: CASSSTGNSNQPQHF. In DNA form, the CDR3 reads TGTGCCAGCAGCTCAACAGGGAATAGCAATCAGCCCCAGCATTTT. Complete variable domain (other parts from reference TRBV11-2 and TRBJ1-5): EAGVAQSPRYKIIEKRQSVAFWCNPISGHATLYWYQQILGQGPKLLIQFQNNGVVDDSQLPKDRFSAERLKGVDSTLKIQPAKLEDSAVYLCASSSTGNSNQPQHFGDGTRLSIL.

The J gene is TRBJ2-2, the V gene TRBV28; D may be TRBD2 (6 bases). The CDR3 length is 12 residues. In germline, CDR1 is MDHEN, CDR2 SYDVKM. Trimming left V 10 bases short and J 3 bases short, with 9 bases between. CDR3 sequence: CAIGGDTGELFF. The DNA for the CDR3 is TGTGCCATTGGAGGGGACACCGGGGAGCTGTTTTTT.

Here the CDR3 reads CASSQNRGRYGYTF. CDR3 DNA: TGTGCCAGCAGCCAAAACAGGGGGCGATACGGCTACACCTTC. This sequence joins TRBV3-1 (or the pseudogene TRBV3-2) and TRBJ1-2; the match to TRBD1 covers 9 bases. The CDR3 has 14 amino acids. V was pared by 2 bases and J by 8 bases, with 6 bases of the junction left unmatched. Germline CDR1 and CDR2: LGHDT and YNNKEL (reference sequence).

The chain combines TRBV5-6 with TRBJ2-3; no clear D. The CDR3 covers 13 residues. Germline values: CDR1 SGHDT, CDR2 YYEEEE. With 3 bases removed from V and 0 bases from J, the gap between germline ends came to 5 bases. The CDR3 region has the DNA TGTGCCAGCAGCTCCGGGAGCACAGATACGCAGTATTTT. Its protein product is CASSSGSTDTQYF.

Only one count was recorded for this clone. The chain has TRBV5-1 and TRBJ1-3; D gene unclear. CDR1 and CDR2 from the germline V gene are SGHRS and YFSETQ. The V gene lost 4 bases and the J gene lost 0 bases, with 20 bases spanning the gap. CDR3 length equals 18 residues. The CDR3 region has the DNA TGCGCCAGCAGCATTGAGTTGGTGACCGGCAGCTCTGGAAACACCATATATTTT. It encodes CASSIELVTGSSGNTIYF.

V usage is TRBV9 and J usage is TRBJ2-5; D is possibly TRBD2 (5 bases). The V end lost 6 bases, the J end lost 2 bases, and 17 bases lay between the germline ends. Germline V lookup: CDR1 SGDLS, CDR2 YYNGEE. The CDR3 length is 15 residues. The CDR3, as DNA: TGTGCCAGCAACGACCCCGTGCGAGGGCAAGAGACCCAGTACTTC. It yields the protein CASNDPVRGQETQYF.

The rearrangement joins TRBV6-5 to TRBJ2-7; D may be TRBD1 (5 bases). Trimming removed 0 bases at V and 2 bases at J, with 11 bases between. The CDR3 has 15 amino acids. In germline, CDR1 is MNHEY, CDR2 SVGAGI. CDR3 in DNA: TGTGCCAGCAGTTACTCGTTTGACAGTACCTACGAGCAGTACTTC. The encoded protein is CASSYSFDSTYEQYF.

The chain joins TRBV20-1 to TRBJ1-2; D is unclear. Trimming took 3 bases from V and 1 from J, leaving 9 bases between them. This CDR3 region has 13 residues. CDR1 is DFQATT, CDR2 SNEGSKA, per germline (reference sequence). CDR3 residues: CSASGRVNYGYTF. For the CDR3, the DNA is TGCAGTGCTAGTGGCAGAGTTAACTATGGCTACACCTTC.

The chain employs TRBV27 and TRBJ2-1; 9 nucleotides agree with TRBD2. V was pared by 8 bases and J by 3 bases, with 5 bases of the junction left unmatched. Germline V gene sequence: CDR1 MNHEY, CDR2 SMNVEV (reference sequence). CDR3 length equals 14 residues. DNA for the CDR3: TGTGCCAGCGGATTTAGCGGGAGCTACAATGAGCAGTTCTTC. Translated, it gives CASGFSGSYNEQFF.